The 23 T cell receptor beta chains listed next were all sequenced from one sample in a study of cytomegalovirus exposure and HLA in healthy donors. Researchers ran the PCR with 60 Vbeta and 13 Jbeta primers. Method: immunoSEQ multiplex PCR; TCRdb's copy keeps in-frame clones and lacks some. The sample shows around 67,000 clones, 65% to 70% of them seen only once. Sequenced sample: PBMCs. The receptors originated from a woman aged 30 to 39 in good health and CMV-seronegative.

The V and J genes are TRBV18 and TRBJ1-4; D is unclear. Trimming removed 3 bases at V and 8 bases at J, with 13 bases between. Per germline, CDR1 KGHSH and CDR2 LQKENI. The CDR3 contains 14 residues. CDR3 DNA: TGTGCCAGCTCACCTCCAAACAACGTAGAAAAACTGTTTTTT. Its protein is CASSPPNNVEKLFF.

This chain connects TRBV2 to TRBJ1-5, with a tentative D call TRBD1 (5 bases). CDR1 is SNHLY and CDR2 is FYNNEI in the germline V gene. The CDR3 runs 20 residues. Trimming took 3 bases from V and 0 from J, leaving 24 bases between them. Here the CDR3 DNA reads TGTGCCAGCAGTGAGATGGGAGGGCTGACAGCTCACTATAGCAATCAGCCCCAGCATTTT. Amino acid sequence: CASSEMGGLTAHYSNQPQHF.

This chain connects TRBV11-2 to TRBJ1-5, with a tentative D call TRBD1 (5 bases). V lost 5 bases to trimming and J lost 6 bases, with 8 bases between them. Germline V gives CDR1 SGHAT, CDR2 FQNNGV. The CDR3 covers 12 residues. DNA of the CDR3: TGTGCCAGCAGCGTCCAGGGTCAGCCCCAGCATTTT. It specifies CASSVQGQPQHF.

J is TRBJ1-2 and V is TRBV6-6; D remains unclear. The CDR3 is 12 residues long. Germline values: CDR1 MNHNY, CDR2 SVGAGI (reference sequence). The germline V and J ends were trimmed by 2 bases and 10 bases, with 11 bases remaining between them. CDR3 coding DNA: TGTGCCAGCAGTTACGGCACAGAAGCCTACACCTTC. This gives the protein CASSYGTEAYTF.

This clone was counted a few times. The chain uses TRBV5-6 and TRBJ2-7; D perhaps matches TRBD1 (6 bases). Trimming took 4 bases from V and 2 from J, leaving 13 bases between them. This CDR3 has 14 amino acids. Germline lookup yields CDR1 SGHDT and CDR2 YYEEEE. CDR3 bases: TGTGCCAGCAGCAGAATACAGGGCGCCTACGAGCAGTACTTC. This encodes CASSRIQGAYEQYF.

The chain links TRBV21-1 to TRBJ2-7; the listed D gene, TRBD1, was not tested against the DNA. TRBV21-1 is described as a pseudogene. The CDR3 has 15 amino acids. This chain's CDR3 is CASSKRTDPSYEQYF. CDR3 nucleotide sequence: TGTGCCAGCAGCAAACGGACAGACCCAAGCTACGAGCAGTACTTC.

The V call is TRBV5-6, the J call TRBJ1-2, with 9 nucleotides matching TRBD1. CDR1 is SGHDT and CDR2 is YYEEEE in the germline V gene. The CDR3 spans 14 residues. Trimming cost V 0 bases and J 8 bases; bases outside gene matches: 5. CDR3: CASSLEQGARGYTF. The CDR3 DNA reads as TGTGCCAGCAGCTTGGAACAGGGGGCGAGGGGCTACACCTTC.

The rearrangement links TRBV27 to TRBJ2-3; 8 bases are shared with TRBD1. J lost 1 base, V lost 6 bases, and 6 bases had no gene match. The CDR3 runs to 15 residues. The germline gives CDR1 MNHEY, CDR2 SMNVEV (reference sequence). CDR3 DNA sequence: TGTGCCAGCAGCCAAGACAGGGGAGGCACAGATACGCAGTATTTT. It codes for CASSQDRGGTDTQYF.

The rearrangement links TRBV28 to TRBJ1-2; 7 bases agree with TRBD1. J lost 13 bases, V lost 1 base, and 12 bases had no gene match. CDR3 size: 14 residues. Germline values: CDR1 MDHEN, CDR2 SYDVKM. CDR3: CASSLSDRDYDCTF. Written as DNA, the CDR3 is TGTGCCAGCAGTTTATCAGACAGGGATTATGACTGCACCTTC.

This clone has a single count. The CDR3 protein is CASSLARNTEAFF. The CDR3 DNA sequence: TGTGCCAGCAGCTTAGCCAGGAACACTGAAGCTTTCTTT. The rearrangement uses TRBV11-3 and TRBJ1-1; D ambiguous. Per the germline V gene, CDR1 is SGHNT and CDR2 is YENEEA. V was trimmed by 1 base and J by 1 base, leaving 4 bases between them. The CDR3 is 13 residues long. Supplemented by reference TRBV11-3 and TRBJ1-1, the full variable domain reads EAGVVQSPRYKIIEKKQPVAFWCNPISGHNTLYWYLQNLGQGPELLIRYENEEAVDDSQLPKDRFSAERLKGVDSTLKIQPAELGDSAVYLCASSLARNTEAFFGQGTRLTVV.

This clone showed up just a few times. The chain carries TRBV7-2 and TRBJ2-5; D is possibly TRBD1 (5 bases). This CDR3 region has 13 residues. V lost 1 base and J lost 2, with 5 bases in between. Germline CDR1 and CDR2: SGHTA and FQGNSA. The CDR3 protein is CASSLGQQETQYF. In nucleotides, the CDR3 is TGTGCCAGCAGCTTAGGACAGCAAGAGACCCAGTACTTC. Combining the CDR3 with reference TRBV7-2 and TRBJ2-5 gives the whole variable domain GAGVSQSPSNKVTEKGKDVELRCDPISGHTALYWYRQSLGQGLEFLIYFQGNSAPDKSGLPSDRFSAERTGGSVSTLTIQRTQQEDSAVYLCASSLGQQETQYFGPGTRLLVL.

There are a few counts of this clone. The chain joins TRBV6-1 to TRBJ2-4; D uncertain. Germline loops: CDR1 MNHNS, CDR2 SASEGT. The CDR3 is made up of 14 amino acids. The V end was cut by 5 bases, the J end by 7 bases, with 15 bases between. CDR3: CASSSPIVGNIQYF. In DNA form, the CDR3 reads TGTGCCAGCAGTTCACCGATCGTCGGGAACATTCAGTACTTC.

The rearrangement joins TRBV4-3 to TRBJ2-2; 10 nucleotides line up with TRBD2. Germline values: CDR1 LGHNA, CDR2 YSLEER. The CDR3 totals 18 residues. V lost 0 bases to trimming and J lost 5 bases; unmatched junction nucleotides: 9. The DNA of the CDR3 is TGCGCCAGCAGCCAAGAATTTGGGCTAGCGGGGGTAACCGGGGAGCTGTTTTTT. This sequence encodes CASSQEFGLAGVTGELFF.

A single count supports this clone. The chain uses TRBV6-5 and TRBJ1-1; TRBD1 matches 7 bases. The CDR3 length is 13 residues. V dropped 8 bases and J dropped 6; count of bases not matched to a gene: 9. Germline loops: CDR1 MNHEY, CDR2 SVGAGI. The CDR3 sequence: CASGRGGESEAFF. The CDR3 DNA is TGTGCCAGCGGCCGAGGGGGCGAGTCTGAAGCTTTCTTT.

The rearrangement links TRBV27 to TRBJ2-7, with D possibly TRBD2 on 6 matching bases. Germline V lookup: CDR1 MNHEY, CDR2 SMNVEV (reference sequence). The CDR3 runs 14 residues. The V gene lost 4 bases and the J gene lost 3 bases, with 13 bases spanning the gap. The CDR3 DNA reads as TGTGCCAGCAGTTGGATGGGGGGTTACTACGAGCAGTACTTC. This gives the protein CASSWMGGYYEQYF.

This sequence joins TRBV7-2 and TRBJ2-1; D possibly corresponds to TRBD1 (6 bases). V gave up 6 bases and J gave up 5 bases, with 17 bases separating them. This CDR3 contains 15 residues. The germline gives CDR1 SGHTA, CDR2 FQGNSA. CDR3 bases: TGTGCCAGCAGTTCCGAGGGGGTCATCGACAATGAGCAGTTCTTC. Translating it yields CASSSEGVIDNEQFF.

V usage is TRBV2 and J usage is TRBJ2-2, with 9 bases identical to TRBD1. The CDR3 runs 16 residues. Trimming cost V 2 bases and J 4 bases; bases outside gene matches: 5. The germline V gene has CDR1 SNHLY and CDR2 FYNNEI. Written as DNA, the CDR3 is TGTGCCAGCAGTGAATCGGGACAGGGTGGCACCGGGGAGCTGTTTTTT. It yields the protein CASSESGQGGTGELFF.

V is TRBV29-1 and J is TRBJ1-4; D gene unclear. Germline CDR1 reads SQVTM; CDR2 reads ANQGSEA. The CDR3 consists of 12 residues. V lost 4 bases and J lost 3, with 6 bases in between. The chain's CDR3 is CSVAGANEKLFF. The CDR3 DNA sequence: TGCAGCGTTGCCGGGGCTAATGAAAAACTGTTTTTT.

The chain carries TRBV11-2 and TRBJ1-6; no firm D call. The germline V and J ends were trimmed by 0 bases and 4 bases, with 4 bases remaining between them. The CDR3 is 14 amino acids. Germline CDR1 reads SGHAT; CDR2 reads FQNNGV. The CDR3: CASSLEQYNSPLHF. DNA for the CDR3: TGTGCCAGCAGCTTAGAACAGTATAATTCACCCCTCCACTTT.

This clone was recorded a few times. V usage is TRBV14 and J usage is TRBJ1-3; D remains unclear. The CDR3 consists of 16 residues. From germline, CDR1 is SGHDN and CDR2 FVKESK. Trimming removed 2 bases from V and 0 bases from J, with 11 bases in between. CDR3: CASSQRLADSGNTIYF. In DNA form, the CDR3 reads TGTGCCAGCAGCCAAAGGTTGGCGGACTCTGGAAACACCATATATTTT.

This clone appeared a few times. V gene TRBV5-1 combines with J gene TRBJ2-3, with 7 bases identical to TRBD2. CDR1 and CDR2 (germline): SGHRS, YFSETQ. V shed 0 bases and J 2 bases; nucleotides not matched to a gene: 6. The CDR3 covers 16 residues. The CDR3 sequence is CASSLDAGVDTDTQYF. The CDR3 nucleotides are TGCGCCAGCAGCTTGGACGCGGGGGTCGACACAGATACGCAGTATTTT.

The rearrangement links TRBV7-8 to TRBJ1-5; 7 bases match TRBD1. The trim removed 2 bases at V and 7 bases at J, leaving 2 bases unmatched. Germline V CDR1 and CDR2: SGHVS, FQNEAQ. The CDR3 runs to 13 residues. The CDR3 reads CASSLSDRQPQHF. For the CDR3, the DNA is TGTGCCAGCAGCTTATCGGACAGGCAGCCCCAGCATTTT.

The sample holds one count of this clone. V usage is TRBV29-1 and J usage is TRBJ2-5, with 8 bases matching TRBD2. Germline V CDR1 and CDR2: SQVTM, ANQGSEA. With 6 bases clipped from V and 5 bases from J, the junction kept 8 bases outside the gene matches. This CDR3 is 13 amino acids long. CDR3 bases: TGCAGCGTGGGACTAGTCTCCTCGGAGACCCAGTACTTC. Translating it yields CSVGLVSSETQYF.